A selection of T cell receptor beta chains follows, all from one sample in a study of blood T cell repertoires in COVID-19. Sequencing used immunoSEQ multiplex PCR; TCRdb keeps in-frame clones, though not all of them. The sample has 410,000 or so clones; about 89% are singletons. The sequencing input was peripheral blood. The receptors were sampled from a woman aged 40 to 50 with COVID-19, enrolled during active disease. Each CDR3 is given with its conserved first and last residue. The D gene is left open where the match is weak. Clone size is not always given. Where it is, it says once, few, many or a class for expanded clones.

-,-,TRBJ1-1,TRBV21-1,TGTGCCAGTGTTGACACTCCGGGGCCTACAGGGAGATCCACTGAAGCTTTCTTT,CASVDTPGPTGRSTEAFF
-,-,TRBJ1-2,TRBV6-5,TGTGCCTCTACCCCCCGGGGGGTCTATGGCTACACCTTC,CASTPRGVYGYTF
-,once,TRBJ1-6,TRBV27,TGTGCCAGCAGTTTACTCGGGGGGAAGGATAATTCACCCCTCCACTTT,CASSLLGGKDNSPLHF
TRBD2,-,TRBJ2-1,TRBV29-1,TGCAGCGTTGTTTCGGGGGGGCCGAATGAGCAGTTCTTC,CSVVSGGPNEQFF
-,-,TRBJ1-2,TRBV28,TGTGCCGGGGGAGTGGTGGGGGCGGAGGACTATGGCTACACCTTC,CAGGVVGAEDYGYTF
-,-,TRBJ1-1,TRBV5-1,TGCGCCAGCAGCTTTAGGCGTGAGGACAGCCAAAACACTGAAGCTTTCTTT,CASSFRREDSQNTEAFF
TRBD1,-,TRBJ1-6,TRBV6-5,TGTGCCAGCTCCGGGACAGAGGATTCACCCCTCCACTTT,CASSGTEDSPLHF
TRBD1,-,TRBJ1-5,TRBV15,TGTGCCACCAGCACGGATAGACAGGGATTCAGCAATCAGCCCCAGCATTTT,CATSTDRQGFSNQPQHF
TRBD1,-,TRBJ1-4,TRBV11-1,TGTGCCAGCAGCTTGGAACAAGGGGGCGAAACTGAAAAACTGTTTTTT,CASSLEQGGETEKLFF
TRBD1,-,TRBJ1-2,TRBV7-8,TGTGCCAGCAGCGTAACCCAGGGGGCCTATGGCTACACCTTC,CASSVTQGAYGYTF
TRBD2,-,TRBJ2-7,TRBV30,TGTGCCTGCGGGGGGGCCTACAAGCGGCAGTACTTC,CACGGAYKRQYF
-,-,TRBJ1-4,TRBV28,TGTGCCAGCAGTTTATCGGGCCAGGGTGATGAAAAACTGTTTTTT,CASSLSGQGDEKLFF
TRBD1,few,TRBJ2-7,TRBV29-1,TGCAGCGGCGGACAGGGTGGTGCCTACGAGCAGTACTTC,CSGGQGGAYEQYF
-,-,TRBJ2-5,TRBV9,TGTGCCAGCAGCGTAGACGGGGGGCGAGAGACCCAGTACTTC,CASSVDGGRETQYF
-,-,TRBJ2-1,TRBV27,TGTGCCAGCACCCTGCGGAGGGGGGGATACAATGAGCAGTTCTTC,CASTLRRGGYNEQFF
-,-,TRBJ1-1,TRBV15,TGTGCCACCAGCAGAGTGGGCAGGGGGAACACTGAAGCTTTCTTT,CATSRVGRGNTEAFF
TRBD2,-,TRBJ2-5,TRBV7-3,TGTGCCAGCAGCCCGACGACAAGCGGGAGACGAGAGACCCAGTACTTC,CASSPTTSGRRETQYF
TRBD1,few,TRBJ1-6,TRBV7-8,TGTGCCAGCAGCTTGGTGGACAGGGGGAGCTCCTATAATTCACCCCTCCACTTT,CASSLVDRGSSYNSPLHF
-,-,TRBJ1-5,TRBV28,TGTGCCAGCAGCCATGAGTTGGTAGGACGGACTAGGGACGATCAGCCCCAGCATTTT,CASSHELVGRTRDDQPQHF
-,once,TRBJ1-1,TRBV27,TGTGCCAGCAGCGCGGCCCTACAGGGATATACTGAAGCTTTCTTT,CASSAALQGYTEAFF